This T cell receptor beta chain derives from a study of T cell responses to AZD1222 COVID-19 vaccine (TCRdb year 2021). In terms of the full investigation: AZD1222 recipients whose second dose came at about 4 weeks and those whose second dose came at about 12 weeks were combined into one group, since spike-specific TCR depth and breadth did not differ between the two schedules. TCR sequencing was performed for 233 trial participants, of whom some 200 were given two doses of AZD1222 and around 26 were given two doses of MenACWY control vaccine. Trial participants were enrolled into age subgroups of 18-55, 56-69 and 70-plus years, which contained around 150, 29 and 61 TCR-sequenced participants, respectively.

To note about this clone: Its antigen specificity is not known. No quality values exist for individual bases; no much larger clone is one base distant.

Reading from cysteine to phenylalanine, the CDR3 counts 13 amino acids. CDR3 DNA is the only sequence kept; it has 39 bases, read in frame from the first base. V loses 5 bases, J loses 1 base, and the germline ends lie 8 bases apart. From a lookup of the germline V gene (reference sequence), CDR1 and CDR2 are LNHDA and SQIVND. Sample time point, as interpreted from the label and publication: baseline before first vaccination. The vaccinee samples were drawn from two UK trials, COV001 and COV002, one of which was a single-blind randomized controlled phase 2/3 trial testing AZD1222 (ChAdOx1 nCoV-19) in healthy adults. For TCRbeta chain sequencing, PBMC samples were collected from trial participants at day 0 and at day 28 after the second dose. The CDR3 regions of human TCRbeta chains were subjected to immunosequencing. Per the original workflow: TCRs in the repertoires were matched against a reference library of SARS-CoV-2-specific TCRs that had been generated with the MIRA antigen-specificity platform. Breadth meant the fraction of unique TCRs that were SARS-CoV-2-associated, whereas depth meant the fraction of total T cells that were SARS-CoV-2-associated. Each spike-specific TCR was assigned to its reactive spike region and to a CD4 or CD8 class using the MIRA data. Log10-transformed breadth and depth values were compared by one-way ANOVA with Sidak's multiple comparisons tests. TCRdb took over this immuneACCESS table, retaining in-frame rearrangements with V and J assigned. Such tables are incomplete; in checked studies, under half of the missing clones stem from an unresolved V gene, and the remainder is unexplained. D and trimming come from the DNA, and the V and J calls and clone size come from that table. The table for this sample lists 140,000 to 150,000 clones; 75% to 90% of them were counted only once. Clones ranked in the top ten supply roughly 1.7% of the sample.

What the authors observed across the whole study: Conclusions about previously exposed vaccinees are limited, since just 6 or 7 AZD1222 recipients were seropositive for SARS-CoV-2 at baseline. Participants were mostly white British and included more females than males, and it was suggested by the authors that clonal diversity may have been underestimated. Nearly half of unique spike-specific TCRs reportedly recognized epitopes outside regions mutated in the B.1.351 and B.1.1.7 variants. After two AZD1222 doses, spike-specific TCR breadth and depth were significantly higher than at day 0 and than in MenACWY recipients. Because no day 14 peak-response samples were available, repertoires were characterized only after the peak T cell response. In the small 56-69-year group, the increase in depth fell short of significance, most likely because of low power. The vaccine-associated CD4 TCRs covered the entire spike protein, and the dominant responses fell in regions 160-218 and 743-854.

The sequences come from peripheral blood, collected on day 0 of AZD1222 vaccination. The clonotype was recovered from an adult in good health. The chain is assembled from TRBV19 and TRBJ1-1, with no reliable assignment of the D segment. Here the CDR3 is given as CASSAHRNTEAFF. The DNA sequence is as follows: TGTGCCAGTAGTGCCCACAGGAACACTGAAGCTTTCTTT.